These T cell receptor beta chains were read from a single sample in a study of T-cell memory formation after mild COVID-19. TCRdb fed the 5' RACE reads into MiXCR, producing one record per CDR3 protein. The repertoire holds just under 350,000 distinct CDR3 sequences, with around 13% as singletons. The sample was PBMCs or a T cell subset sorted from them (not recorded which). Every receptor here comes from a man between 18 and 29 years old who had mild COVID-19 (a few samples of this study predate the infection). Cell type and time point are not known. CDR3s include the opening cysteine and the closing phenylalanine or tryptophan. A D gene is named only where the DNA matches it firmly. Some rows have no size entry. The others give once, few or many, or a class for an expanded clone.

j_call: TRBJ2-7
v_call: TRBV14
d_call: -
clone_size: -
cdr3_aa: CASSPTDSSVHYEQYF
cdr3_nt: TGTGCCAGCAGCCCAACCGACAGTTCAGTACACTACGAGCAGTACTTC

j_call: TRBJ2-5
v_call: TRBV7-2
d_call: -
clone_size: few
cdr3_aa: CASSSQIVGQETQYF
cdr3_nt: TGTGCCAGCAGCTCTCAAATAGTAGGCCAAGAGACCCAGTACTTC

j_call: TRBJ1-2
v_call: TRBV6-5
d_call: -
clone_size: -
cdr3_aa: CASTPSAGGNYGYTF
cdr3_nt: TGTGCCAGCACGCCCTCCGCGGGGGGCAACTATGGCTACACCTTC

j_call: TRBJ1-1
v_call: TRBV12-3/TRBV12-4
d_call: -
clone_size: few
cdr3_aa: CASSNQGSEAFF
cdr3_nt: TGTGCCAGCAGTAACCAGGGATCCGAAGCTTTCTTT

j_call: TRBJ2-3
v_call: TRBV7-3
d_call: TRBD2
clone_size: many
cdr3_aa: CASSLRLASTDTQYF
cdr3_nt: TGTGCCAGCAGCCTGCGACTAGCAAGCACAGATACGCAGTATTTT

j_call: TRBJ1-1
v_call: TRBV6-5
d_call: TRBD1
clone_size: few
cdr3_aa: CASSASGQMNTEAFF
cdr3_nt: TGTGCCAGCAGTGCCTCGGGACAGATGAACACTGAAGCTTTCTTT

j_call: TRBJ1-2
v_call: TRBV6-5
d_call: -
clone_size: few
cdr3_aa: CASRLLDISNYGYTF
cdr3_nt: TGTGCCAGCAGACTTTTGGACATCTCTAACTATGGCTACACCTTC

j_call: TRBJ1-2
v_call: TRBV12-3/TRBV12-4
d_call: -
clone_size: -
cdr3_aa: CASRGGRNGYGYTF
cdr3_nt: TGTGCCAGCAGGGGAGGCAGAAACGGCTATGGCTACACCTTC

j_call: TRBJ1-4
v_call: TRBV27
d_call: -
clone_size: -
cdr3_aa: CASSPVTGLDEKLFF
cdr3_nt: TGTGCCAGCAGTCCAGTGACGGGGTTGGATGAAAAACTGTTTTTT

j_call: TRBJ2-7
v_call: TRBV3-1
d_call: -
clone_size: -
cdr3_aa: CASSLGNYEQYF
cdr3_nt: TGTGCCAGCAGCCTCGGGAACTACGAGCAGTACTTC

j_call: TRBJ2-6
v_call: TRBV6-1
d_call: -
clone_size: few
cdr3_aa: CASSRTANSGANVLTF
cdr3_nt: TGTGCCAGCAGTCGGACAGCGAACTCTGGGGCCAACGTCCTGACTTTC

j_call: TRBJ2-3
v_call: TRBV10-3
d_call: -
clone_size: many
cdr3_aa: CAISEWGYTDTQYF
cdr3_nt: TGTGCCATCAGTGAATGGGGGTACACAGATACGCAGTATTTT

j_call: TRBJ2-1
v_call: TRBV11-2
d_call: -
clone_size: -
cdr3_aa: CASSSLANAYNEQFF
cdr3_nt: TGTGCCAGCAGCTCTCTAGCGAATGCCTACAATGAGCAGTTCTTC

j_call: TRBJ1-6
v_call: TRBV7-2
d_call: -
clone_size: -
cdr3_aa: CASSLSSPNNSPLHF
cdr3_nt: TGTGCCAGCAGCTTAAGCAGCCCCAATAATTCACCCCTCCACTTT

j_call: TRBJ2-3
v_call: TRBV7-9
d_call: TRBD2
clone_size: many
cdr3_aa: CASSSAGVNTDTQYF
cdr3_nt: TGTGCCAGCAGCTCGGCGGGGGTCAACACAGATACGCAGTATTTT

j_call: TRBJ2-3
v_call: TRBV5-1
d_call: TRBD1
clone_size: many
cdr3_aa: CASSRDRGTDTQYF
cdr3_nt: TGCGCCAGCAGCCGGGACAGGGGCACAGATACGCAGTATTTT

j_call: TRBJ1-1
v_call: TRBV28
d_call: -
clone_size: -
cdr3_aa: CASKVLNTEAFF
cdr3_nt: TGTGCCAGCAAAGTGCTGAACACTGAAGCTTTCTTT

j_call: TRBJ1-5
v_call: TRBV12-3/TRBV12-4
d_call: TRBD1
clone_size: few
cdr3_aa: CASSLEGAFQPQHF
cdr3_nt: TGTGCCAGCAGTTTAGAGGGGGCCTTTCAGCCCCAGCATTTT

j_call: TRBJ2-3
v_call: TRBV3-1
d_call: -
clone_size: few
cdr3_aa: CASSQQTDTQYF
cdr3_nt: TGTGCCAGCAGCCAACAAACAGATACGCAGTATTTT

j_call: TRBJ1-6
v_call: TRBV5-1
d_call: -
clone_size: -
cdr3_aa: CASSLAQGGASPLHF
cdr3_nt: TGCGCCAGCAGCTTGGCGCAAGGAGGCGCTTCACCCCTCCACTTT

j_call: TRBJ2-1
v_call: TRBV5-6
d_call: TRBD2
clone_size: many
cdr3_aa: CASSSMFGGSGGPSYNEQFF
cdr3_nt: TGTGCCAGCAGCTCGATGTTCGGCGGTAGCGGGGGGCCTTCCTACAATGAGCAGTTCTTC

j_call: TRBJ1-2
v_call: TRBV9
d_call: -
clone_size: -
cdr3_aa: CASSAEDRRTNYGYTF
cdr3_nt: TGTGCCAGCAGCGCGGAGGACAGACGAACTAACTATGGCTACACCTTC

j_call: TRBJ1-2
v_call: TRBV3-1
d_call: -
clone_size: few
cdr3_aa: CASSQEYAYGYTF
cdr3_nt: TGTGCCAGCAGCCAAGAGTACGCCTATGGCTACACCTTC

j_call: TRBJ1-2
v_call: TRBV7-3
d_call: TRBD1
clone_size: many
cdr3_aa: CASSPRSGTGVGYTF
cdr3_nt: TGTGCCAGCAGCCCGAGAAGCGGGACAGGGGTGGGCTACACCTTC

j_call: TRBJ2-1
v_call: TRBV10-3
d_call: -
clone_size: -
cdr3_aa: CAISDSPAAYEQFF
cdr3_nt: TGTGCCATCAGTGACTCCCCGGCGGCGTATGAGCAGTTCTTC

j_call: TRBJ2-3
v_call: TRBV20-1
d_call: TRBD2
clone_size: few
cdr3_aa: CSARVAGGPGTDTQYF
cdr3_nt: TGCAGTGCTAGGGTCGCGGGGGGGCCGGGCACAGATACGCAGTATTTT

j_call: TRBJ2-2
v_call: TRBV29-1
d_call: -
clone_size: few
cdr3_aa: CSAWTENTGELFF
cdr3_nt: TGCAGCGCCTGGACAGAGAACACCGGGGAGCTGTTTTTT

j_call: TRBJ1-2
v_call: TRBV19
d_call: -
clone_size: -
cdr3_aa: CASSIRNNLDGYTF
cdr3_nt: TGTGCCAGTAGTATCCGGAACAACTTGGATGGCTACACCTTC

j_call: TRBJ2-3
v_call: TRBV5-1
d_call: TRBD2
clone_size: many
cdr3_aa: CASEGTSGGPGRTQYF
cdr3_nt: TGCGCCAGCGAAGGGACTAGCGGGGGGCCGGGTCGTACGCAGTATTTT

j_call: TRBJ2-2
v_call: TRBV5-1
d_call: -
clone_size: many
cdr3_aa: CASQPGGTNTGELFF
cdr3_nt: TGCGCCAGTCAACCTGGGGGGACGAACACCGGGGAGCTGTTTTTT

j_call: TRBJ1-4
v_call: TRBV19
d_call: -
clone_size: -
cdr3_aa: CASSIRHRNEKLFF
cdr3_nt: TGTGCCAGTAGTATAAGACACCGGAATGAAAAACTGTTTTTT

j_call: TRBJ2-5
v_call: TRBV10-3
d_call: TRBD2
clone_size: few
cdr3_aa: CAISDLSGGQETQYF
cdr3_nt: TGTGCCATCAGTGATCTTAGCGGGGGTCAAGAGACCCAGTACTTC

j_call: TRBJ2-4
v_call: TRBV7-8
d_call: -
clone_size: -
cdr3_aa: CASSHDPAKISVLDIQYF
cdr3_nt: TGTGCCAGCAGCCATGACCCGGCCAAAATCTCCGTATTAGACATTCAGTACTTC

j_call: TRBJ2-1
v_call: TRBV7-2
d_call: TRBD2
clone_size: -
cdr3_aa: CASSRTSGQLLGNEQFF
cdr3_nt: TGTGCCAGCAGCCGGACTAGCGGGCAACTGCTCGGAAATGAGCAGTTCTTC

j_call: TRBJ1-1
v_call: TRBV5-4
d_call: TRBD1
clone_size: many
cdr3_aa: CASSLRDRGETEAFF
cdr3_nt: TGTGCCAGCAGCTTAAGGGACAGGGGCGAGACTGAAGCTTTCTTT

j_call: TRBJ2-5
v_call: TRBV15
d_call: -
clone_size: few
cdr3_aa: CATSRDRVSETQYF
cdr3_nt: TGTGCCACCAGCAGAGATCGGGTATCCGAGACCCAGTACTTC

j_call: TRBJ2-1
v_call: TRBV27
d_call: TRBD1
clone_size: few
cdr3_aa: CATSGGGSYNEQFF
cdr3_nt: TGTGCCACCTCAGGGGGCGGCTCCTACAATGAGCAGTTCTTC

j_call: TRBJ1-5
v_call: TRBV7-9
d_call: TRBD1
clone_size: -
cdr3_aa: CASSPRRGNNQPQHF
cdr3_nt: TGTGCCAGCAGCCCGCGCAGGGGGAACAATCAGCCCCAGCATTTT

j_call: TRBJ2-3
v_call: TRBV6-5
d_call: -
clone_size: -
cdr3_aa: CASSYYPDRSGVLNTDTQYF
cdr3_nt: TGTGCCAGCAGTTACTACCCGGACAGAAGCGGTGTACTGAACACAGATACGCAGTATTTT

j_call: TRBJ1-4
v_call: TRBV20-1
d_call: -
clone_size: -
cdr3_aa: CSARPGDKLFF
cdr3_nt: TGCAGTGCTAGACCGGGAGACAAACTGTTTTTT

j_call: TRBJ2-3
v_call: TRBV7-2
d_call: TRBD2
clone_size: few
cdr3_aa: CASSLVRGGPPTDTQYF
cdr3_nt: TGTGCCAGCAGCTTAGTTCGGGGGGGGCCCCCCACAGATACGCAGTATTTT

j_call: TRBJ2-1
v_call: TRBV7-2
d_call: -
clone_size: -
cdr3_aa: CASSRRGGTYNEQFF
cdr3_nt: TGTGCCAGCAGCCGCAGGGGAGGGACCTACAATGAGCAGTTCTTC

j_call: TRBJ1-2
v_call: TRBV28
d_call: -
clone_size: -
cdr3_aa: CASSLPVIDYGYTF
cdr3_nt: TGTGCCAGCAGCCTCCCGGTCATTGACTATGGCTACACCTTC

j_call: TRBJ2-3
v_call: TRBV18
d_call: -
clone_size: many
cdr3_aa: CASSPPKDMILTDTQYF
cdr3_nt: TGTGCCAGCTCACCACCGAAGGACATGATTCTCACAGATACGCAGTATTTT

j_call: TRBJ1-2
v_call: TRBV4-1
d_call: -
clone_size: -
cdr3_aa: CASSTQTGRYGYTF
cdr3_nt: TGCGCCAGCAGCACCCAAACAGGGCGTTATGGCTACACCTTC

j_call: TRBJ2-3
v_call: TRBV6-6
d_call: TRBD2
clone_size: -
cdr3_aa: CASRPHRGGDEDTQYF
cdr3_nt: TGTGCCAGCAGGCCGCACCGGGGGGGCGACGAGGATACGCAGTATTTT

j_call: TRBJ1-1
v_call: TRBV13
d_call: TRBD1
clone_size: few
cdr3_aa: CASSPRDRRNTEAFF
cdr3_nt: TGTGCCAGCAGCCCTAGGGACAGAAGGAACACTGAAGCTTTCTTT

j_call: TRBJ1-2
v_call: TRBV6-5
d_call: -
clone_size: -
cdr3_aa: CASTPGENYGYTF
cdr3_nt: TGTGCCAGCACCCCGGGCGAAAACTATGGCTACACCTTC

j_call: TRBJ2-1
v_call: TRBV9
d_call: TRBD2
clone_size: -
cdr3_aa: CASSVEERLAGYNEQFF
cdr3_nt: TGTGCCAGCAGCGTAGAAGAGAGGCTAGCGGGCTACAATGAGCAGTTCTTC

j_call: TRBJ1-6
v_call: TRBV6-5
d_call: -
clone_size: -
cdr3_aa: CASSYSVGQRRKSPLHF
cdr3_nt: TGTGCCAGCAGTTACTCCGTAGGACAGCGACGAAAGTCACCCCTCCACTTT

j_call: TRBJ2-5
v_call: TRBV7-9
d_call: -
clone_size: few
cdr3_aa: CASSLDGQSRETQYF
cdr3_nt: TGTGCCAGCAGCCTAGACGGACAGTCACGAGAGACCCAGTACTTC

j_call: TRBJ1-4
v_call: TRBV5-6
d_call: -
clone_size: -
cdr3_aa: CASSLQLPGPQKLFF
cdr3_nt: TGTGCCAGCAGCTTGCAACTCCCCGGGCCCCAAAAACTGTTTTTT

j_call: TRBJ1-1
v_call: TRBV18
d_call: -
clone_size: -
cdr3_aa: CASSPPSRNTEAFF
cdr3_nt: TGTGCCAGCTCACCACCCTCGAGGAACACTGAAGCTTTCTTT

j_call: TRBJ1-6
v_call: TRBV7-3
d_call: -
clone_size: few
cdr3_aa: CASSSGSPYNSPLHF
cdr3_nt: TGTGCCAGCAGCTCCGGGTCGCCATATAATTCACCCCTCCACTTT

j_call: TRBJ2-5
v_call: TRBV6-2/TRBV6-3
d_call: -
clone_size: -
cdr3_aa: CASSYSTAQETQYF
cdr3_nt: TGTGCCAGCAGTTACTCCACAGCTCAAGAGACCCAGTACTTC

j_call: TRBJ2-1
v_call: TRBV12-3/TRBV12-4
d_call: -
clone_size: few
cdr3_aa: CASRTTGYNEQFF
cdr3_nt: TGTGCCAGCAGAACTACAGGGTACAATGAGCAGTTCTTC

j_call: TRBJ1-1
v_call: TRBV19
d_call: TRBD1
clone_size: -
cdr3_aa: CASSMEWGQINTEAFF
cdr3_nt: TGTGCCAGTAGTATGGAATGGGGACAGATAAACACTGAAGCTTTCTTT

j_call: TRBJ2-3
v_call: TRBV27
d_call: -
clone_size: few
cdr3_aa: CASKLEGTDTQYF
cdr3_nt: TGTGCCAGCAAACTCGAGGGGACAGATACGCAGTATTTT